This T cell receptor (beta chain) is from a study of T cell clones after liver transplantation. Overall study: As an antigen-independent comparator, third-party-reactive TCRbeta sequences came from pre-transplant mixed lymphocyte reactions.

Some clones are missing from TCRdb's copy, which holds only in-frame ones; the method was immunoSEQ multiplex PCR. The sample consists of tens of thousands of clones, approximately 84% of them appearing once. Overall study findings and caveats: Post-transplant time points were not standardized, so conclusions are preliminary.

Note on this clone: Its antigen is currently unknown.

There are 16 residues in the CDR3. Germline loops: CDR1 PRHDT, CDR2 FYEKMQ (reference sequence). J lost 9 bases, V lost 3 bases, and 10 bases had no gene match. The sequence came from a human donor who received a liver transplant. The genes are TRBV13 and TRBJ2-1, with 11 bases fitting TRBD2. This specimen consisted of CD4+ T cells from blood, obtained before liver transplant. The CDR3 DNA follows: TGTGCCAGCAGCTTCAGATTTAGCGGGAGGGGTGGTGAGCAGTTCTTC. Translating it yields CASSFRFSGRGGEQFF.